The present T cell receptor beta chain was sequenced within a study of shared clonotypes between healthy human individuals. Study overall: Three plates were used per donor for CD4 naive, three for CD4 memory, two for CD8 naive and one for CD8 memory. Study-wide results and caveats: Non-shared clonotypes had lower generation probabilities than clonotypes shared by all four sorted-subset donors. Clonotype sharing across donors was expected to vary with sequencing depth.

The CDR3 has 19 residues. After removal of 4 bases from V and 0 bases from J, the junction contained 11 bases not matched to a gene. The germline CDR1 and CDR2 sequences are LGHNA and YNFKEQ. This clone was found once. Its target is unknown. CD45RO-negative CD8 cells positively selected for CCR7 made up the naive population, which excluded terminally differentiated effector memory CD45RA+ cells. Source study methods: ImmunoSEQ supplied junction-only sequences lacking quality scores, so filtering was different. The data were produced by immunoSEQ multiplex PCR, yet TCRdb's version contains in-frame clones alone and is incomplete. The V and J calls and clone size were taken over from that table, and D and trimming were inferred from the DNA. This sample carries hundreds of thousands of clones, 95% to 97% of them seen once, and the ten largest clones take roughly 0.1%.

The chain recombines TRBV4-2 with TRBJ2-6; 8 bases fit TRBD2. Sequencing was carried out using naive CD8+ T cells sorted from blood. This receptor was taken from a woman in her twenties or thirties in good health. The CDR3 loop reads CASSPQSGSELSGANVLTF. The CDR3 DNA is TGTGCCAGCAGCCCTCAGAGCGGGAGTGAACTCTCTGGGGCCAACGTCCTGACTTTC.